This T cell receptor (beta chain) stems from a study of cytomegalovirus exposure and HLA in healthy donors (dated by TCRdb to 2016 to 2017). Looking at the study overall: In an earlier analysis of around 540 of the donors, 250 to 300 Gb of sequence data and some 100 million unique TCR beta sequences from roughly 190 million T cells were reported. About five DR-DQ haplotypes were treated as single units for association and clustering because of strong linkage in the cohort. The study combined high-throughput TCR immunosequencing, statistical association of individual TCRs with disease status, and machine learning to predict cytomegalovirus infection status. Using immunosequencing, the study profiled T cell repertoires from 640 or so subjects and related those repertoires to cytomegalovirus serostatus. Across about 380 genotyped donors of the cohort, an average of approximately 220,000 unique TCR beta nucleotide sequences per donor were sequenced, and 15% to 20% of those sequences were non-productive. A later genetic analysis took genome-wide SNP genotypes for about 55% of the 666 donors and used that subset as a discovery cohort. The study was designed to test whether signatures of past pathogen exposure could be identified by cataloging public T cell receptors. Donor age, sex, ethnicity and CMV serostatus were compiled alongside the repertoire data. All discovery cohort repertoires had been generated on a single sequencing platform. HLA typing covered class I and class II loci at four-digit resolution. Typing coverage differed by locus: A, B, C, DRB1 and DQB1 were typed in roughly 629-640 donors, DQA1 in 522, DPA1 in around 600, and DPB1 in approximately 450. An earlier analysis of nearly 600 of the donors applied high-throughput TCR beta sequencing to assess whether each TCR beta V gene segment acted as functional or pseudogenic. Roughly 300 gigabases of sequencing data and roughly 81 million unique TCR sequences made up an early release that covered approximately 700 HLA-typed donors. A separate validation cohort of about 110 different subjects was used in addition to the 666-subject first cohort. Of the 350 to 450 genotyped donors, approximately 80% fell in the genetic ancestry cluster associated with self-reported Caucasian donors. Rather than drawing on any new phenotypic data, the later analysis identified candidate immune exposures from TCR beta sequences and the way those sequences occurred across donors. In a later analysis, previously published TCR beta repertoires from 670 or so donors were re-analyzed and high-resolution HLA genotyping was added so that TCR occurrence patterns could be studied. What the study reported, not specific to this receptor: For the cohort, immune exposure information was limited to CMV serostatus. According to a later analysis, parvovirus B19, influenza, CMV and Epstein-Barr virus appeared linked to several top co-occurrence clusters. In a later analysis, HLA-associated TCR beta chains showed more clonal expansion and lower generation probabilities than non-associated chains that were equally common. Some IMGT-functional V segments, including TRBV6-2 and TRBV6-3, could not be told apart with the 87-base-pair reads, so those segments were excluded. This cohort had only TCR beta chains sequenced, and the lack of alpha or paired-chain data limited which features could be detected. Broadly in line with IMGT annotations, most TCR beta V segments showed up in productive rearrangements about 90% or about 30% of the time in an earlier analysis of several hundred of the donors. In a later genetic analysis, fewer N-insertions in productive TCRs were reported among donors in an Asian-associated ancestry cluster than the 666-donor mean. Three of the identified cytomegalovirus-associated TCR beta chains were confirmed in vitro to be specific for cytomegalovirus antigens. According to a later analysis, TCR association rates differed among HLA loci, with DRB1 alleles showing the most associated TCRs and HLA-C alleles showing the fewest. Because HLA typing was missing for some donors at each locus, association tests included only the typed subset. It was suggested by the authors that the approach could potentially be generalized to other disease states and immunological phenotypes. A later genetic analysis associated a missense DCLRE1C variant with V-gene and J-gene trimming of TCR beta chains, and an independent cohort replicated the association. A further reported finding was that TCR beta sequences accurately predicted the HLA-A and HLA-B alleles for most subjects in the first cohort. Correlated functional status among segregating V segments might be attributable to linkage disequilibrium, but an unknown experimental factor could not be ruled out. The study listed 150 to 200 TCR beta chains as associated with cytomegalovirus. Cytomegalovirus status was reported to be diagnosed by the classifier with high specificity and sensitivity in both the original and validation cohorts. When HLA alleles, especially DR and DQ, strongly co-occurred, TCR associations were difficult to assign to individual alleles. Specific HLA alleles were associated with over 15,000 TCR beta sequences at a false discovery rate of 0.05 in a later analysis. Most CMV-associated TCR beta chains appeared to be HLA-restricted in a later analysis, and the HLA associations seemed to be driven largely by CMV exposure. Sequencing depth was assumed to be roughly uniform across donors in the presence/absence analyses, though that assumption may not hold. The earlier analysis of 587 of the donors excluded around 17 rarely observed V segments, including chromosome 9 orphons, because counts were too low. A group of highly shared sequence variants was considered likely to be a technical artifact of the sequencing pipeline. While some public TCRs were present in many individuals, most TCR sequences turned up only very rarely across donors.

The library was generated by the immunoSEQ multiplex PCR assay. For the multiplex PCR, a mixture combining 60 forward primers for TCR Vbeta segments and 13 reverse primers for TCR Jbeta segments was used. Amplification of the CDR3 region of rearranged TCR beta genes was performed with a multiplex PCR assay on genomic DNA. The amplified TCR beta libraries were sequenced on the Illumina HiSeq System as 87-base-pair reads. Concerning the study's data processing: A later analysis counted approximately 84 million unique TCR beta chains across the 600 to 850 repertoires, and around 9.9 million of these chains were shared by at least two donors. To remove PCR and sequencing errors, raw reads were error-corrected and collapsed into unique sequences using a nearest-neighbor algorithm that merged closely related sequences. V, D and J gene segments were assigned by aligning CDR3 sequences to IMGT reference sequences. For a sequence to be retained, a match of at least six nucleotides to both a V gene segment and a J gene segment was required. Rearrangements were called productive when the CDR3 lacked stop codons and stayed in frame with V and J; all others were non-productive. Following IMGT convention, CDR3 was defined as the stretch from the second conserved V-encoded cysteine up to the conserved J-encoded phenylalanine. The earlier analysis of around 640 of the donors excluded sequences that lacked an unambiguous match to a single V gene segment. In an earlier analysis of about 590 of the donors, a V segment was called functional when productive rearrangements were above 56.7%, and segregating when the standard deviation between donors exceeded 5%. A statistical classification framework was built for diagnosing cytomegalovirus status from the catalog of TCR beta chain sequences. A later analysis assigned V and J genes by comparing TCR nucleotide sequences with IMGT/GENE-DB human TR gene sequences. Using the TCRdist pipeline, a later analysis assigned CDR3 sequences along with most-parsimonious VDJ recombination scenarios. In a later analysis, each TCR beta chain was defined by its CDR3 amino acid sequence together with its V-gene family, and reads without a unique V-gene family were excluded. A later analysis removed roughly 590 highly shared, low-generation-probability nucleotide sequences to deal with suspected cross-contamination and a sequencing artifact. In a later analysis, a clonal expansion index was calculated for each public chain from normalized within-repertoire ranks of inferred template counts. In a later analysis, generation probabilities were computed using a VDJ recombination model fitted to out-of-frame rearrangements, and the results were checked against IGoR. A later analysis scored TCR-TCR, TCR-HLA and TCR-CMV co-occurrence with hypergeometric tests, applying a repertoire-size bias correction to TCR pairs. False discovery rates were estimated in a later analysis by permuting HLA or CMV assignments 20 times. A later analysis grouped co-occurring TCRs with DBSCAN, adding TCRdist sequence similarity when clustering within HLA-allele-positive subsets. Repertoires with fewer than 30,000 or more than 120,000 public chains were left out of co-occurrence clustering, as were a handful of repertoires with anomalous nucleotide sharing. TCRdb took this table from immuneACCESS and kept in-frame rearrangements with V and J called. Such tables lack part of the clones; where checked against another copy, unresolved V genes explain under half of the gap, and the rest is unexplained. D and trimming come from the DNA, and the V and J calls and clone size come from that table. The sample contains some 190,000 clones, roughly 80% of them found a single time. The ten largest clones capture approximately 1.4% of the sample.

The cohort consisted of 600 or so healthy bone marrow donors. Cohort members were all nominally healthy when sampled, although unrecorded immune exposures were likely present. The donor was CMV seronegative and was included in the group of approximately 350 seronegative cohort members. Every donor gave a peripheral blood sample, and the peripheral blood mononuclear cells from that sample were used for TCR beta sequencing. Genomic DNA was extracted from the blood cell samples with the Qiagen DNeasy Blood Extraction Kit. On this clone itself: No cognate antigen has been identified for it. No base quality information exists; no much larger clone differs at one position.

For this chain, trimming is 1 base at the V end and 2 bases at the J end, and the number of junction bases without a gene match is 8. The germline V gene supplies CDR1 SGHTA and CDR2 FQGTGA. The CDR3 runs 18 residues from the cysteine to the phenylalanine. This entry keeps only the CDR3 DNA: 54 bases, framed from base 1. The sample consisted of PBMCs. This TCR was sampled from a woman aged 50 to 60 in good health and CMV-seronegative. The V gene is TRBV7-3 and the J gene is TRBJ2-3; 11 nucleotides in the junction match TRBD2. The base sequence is TGTGCCAGCAGCTTAATACCTACGACTAGCGGGACCACAGATACGCAGTATTTT. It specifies CASSLIPTTSGTTDTQYF.